What follows is one T cell receptor beta chain and its context. The antigen is not known. Amplification of TCR beta used genomic DNA extracted from peripheral blood. These data come from a study of T cell repertoires in aging, cancer and after chemotherapy. At the level of the study: Donors were grouped into six age bands spanning 30 or younger through 70 or older. Paired samples before and after chemotherapy came from glioblastoma patients receiving temozolomide-based therapy.

The study, taken as a whole, reports: Median generation probability rose over the chemotherapy interval in each cancer cohort, suggesting rebound thymic output.

TRB rearrangements spanning V, D and J were amplified using mixed TRB-A/B primers. TCRdb reprocessed the multiplex PCR reads with MiXCR, giving one entry per CDR3 protein. This table has some 8,500 distinct CDR3 sequences, about 38% appearing once. The CDR3 loop spans 13 amino acids. Unmatched junction bases numbered 8, after V lost 8 bases and J lost 8 bases. Germline-derived CDR1 and CDR2 are MNHNS and SASEGT. V and J are TRBV6-1 and TRBJ2-1; 8 bases line up with TRBD1. The clonotype was recovered from a human donor with a solid tumor. Sequencing was performed on blood. The CDR3 DNA reads TGTGCCAGCCCGGGGACAGGTTCGGATGAGCAGTTCTTC. Its protein product is CASPGTGSDEQFF.